A single sample gave rise to the 8 T cell receptor beta chains below, sequenced in a study of identical twins. MiXCR, run by TCRdb on the 5' RACE reads, gives a single entry per CDR3 protein. The sample yields hundreds of thousands of distinct CDR3 sequences, roughly 6.2% seen once. The sample consisted of naive T cells sorted from blood. The receptors derive from a man younger than 30 in good health.

The chain carries TRBV14 and TRBJ2-7; D might be TRBD2 (5 bases). The V and J ends lost 3 bases and 0 bases respectively, with 6 bases between them. The CDR3 loop spans 13 amino acids. Germline CDR1 SGHDN, CDR2 FVKESK. CDR3 coding DNA: TGTGCCAGCAGCCACGGGGACTCCTACGAGCAGTACTTC. Its translation is CASSHGDSYEQYF.

This clonotype came up many times. V gene TRBV4-3 combines with J gene TRBJ1-2; 9 bases are shared with TRBD1. The germline V gene encodes CDR1 LGHNA and CDR2 YSLEER. V was clipped by 2 bases and J by 4 bases; unmatched bases: 11. This CDR3 has 17 residues. CDR3 nucleotide sequence: TGCGCCAGCAGCCAACCCTTACAGGGGGCTTCCCTCTATGGCTACACCTTC. As protein: CASSQPLQGASLYGYTF.

This clonotype came up many times. The V and J genes are TRBV29-1 and TRBJ2-5, with D uncertain. V was shortened by 7 bases and J by 1 base, with 7 bases between the two germline ends. The CDR3 has 11 amino acids. Germline loops: CDR1 SQVTM, CDR2 ANQGSEA. Here the CDR3 reads CSDLGQETQYF. The CDR3 DNA follows: TGCAGCGACCTGGGCCAAGAGACCCAGTACTTC.

At least ten counts were recorded for this clonotype. The genes are TRBV5-1 and TRBJ2-1, with D perhaps matching TRBD2 (5 bases). CDR1 and CDR2 (germline): SGHRS, YFSETQ. The CDR3 is 15 residues long. Deletions cut 4 bases from V and 6 bases from J, with 17 bases between. In DNA form, the CDR3 reads TGCGCCAGCAGCCCGGGCTGGTCTAGCTTCAATGAGCAGTTCTTC. Protein product: CASSPGWSSFNEQFF.

The rearrangement uses TRBV6-2 or TRBV6-3 and TRBJ2-1, with D possibly TRBD2 on 6 matching bases. V was shortened by 2 bases and J by 4 bases, with 12 bases between the two germline ends. From germline, CDR1 is MNHEY and CDR2 SVGEGT. The CDR3 has 15 amino acids. As DNA, the CDR3 is TGTGCCAGCAGTTACCTGTCTAGCGCGTACAATGAGCAGTTCTTC. This sequence encodes CASSYLSSAYNEQFF.

This clonotype occurred many times. The chain employs TRBV7-8 and TRBJ2-5; 9 bases agree with TRBD2. The CDR3 contains 15 residues. Germline V lookup: CDR1 SGHVS, CDR2 FQNEAQ. With 0 bases clipped from V and 5 bases from J, the junction kept 4 bases outside the gene matches. CDR3 residues: CASSLAVAGGETQYF. Here the CDR3 DNA reads TGTGCCAGCAGCTTAGCGGTGGCGGGAGGGGAGACCCAGTACTTC.

V and J are TRBV18 and TRBJ2-7, with D perhaps TRBD2 (5 bases). Germline values: CDR1 KGHSH, CDR2 LQKENI. The V and J ends lost 7 bases and 6 bases respectively, with 16 bases between them. There are 13 residues in the CDR3. In nucleotides, the CDR3 is TGTGCCAGCTTAAGAGAGGGAGTCCTCGAGCAGTACTTC. Protein: CASLREGVLEQYF.

In this sample, this clonotype turned up many times. The rearrangement joins TRBV10-3 to TRBJ2-7, with a weak D call TRBD2 (6 bases). This CDR3 is 12 amino acids long. V was trimmed by 5 bases and J by 5 bases, leaving 10 bases between them. The germline CDR1 and CDR2 sequences are ENHRY and SYGVKD. CDR3 loop: CAISKGGDEQYV. For the CDR3, the DNA is TGTGCCATCAGTAAAGGAGGGGACGAGCAGTACGTC.